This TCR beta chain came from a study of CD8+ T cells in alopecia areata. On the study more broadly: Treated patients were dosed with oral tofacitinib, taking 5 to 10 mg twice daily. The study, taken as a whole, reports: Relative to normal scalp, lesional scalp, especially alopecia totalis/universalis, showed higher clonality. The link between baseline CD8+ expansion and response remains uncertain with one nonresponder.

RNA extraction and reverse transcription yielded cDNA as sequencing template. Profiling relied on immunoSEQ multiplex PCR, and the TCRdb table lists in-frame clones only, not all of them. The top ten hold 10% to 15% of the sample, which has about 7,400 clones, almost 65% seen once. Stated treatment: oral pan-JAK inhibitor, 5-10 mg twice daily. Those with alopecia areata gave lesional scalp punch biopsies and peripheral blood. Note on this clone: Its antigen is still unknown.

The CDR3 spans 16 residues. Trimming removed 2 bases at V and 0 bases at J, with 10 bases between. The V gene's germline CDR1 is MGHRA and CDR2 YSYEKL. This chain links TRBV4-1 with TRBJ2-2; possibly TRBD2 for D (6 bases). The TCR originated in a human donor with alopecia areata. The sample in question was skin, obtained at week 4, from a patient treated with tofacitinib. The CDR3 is CASSQKTSPNTGELFF. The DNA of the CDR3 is TGCGCCAGCAGCCAAAAAACTAGCCCGAACACCGGGGAGCTGTTTTTT.